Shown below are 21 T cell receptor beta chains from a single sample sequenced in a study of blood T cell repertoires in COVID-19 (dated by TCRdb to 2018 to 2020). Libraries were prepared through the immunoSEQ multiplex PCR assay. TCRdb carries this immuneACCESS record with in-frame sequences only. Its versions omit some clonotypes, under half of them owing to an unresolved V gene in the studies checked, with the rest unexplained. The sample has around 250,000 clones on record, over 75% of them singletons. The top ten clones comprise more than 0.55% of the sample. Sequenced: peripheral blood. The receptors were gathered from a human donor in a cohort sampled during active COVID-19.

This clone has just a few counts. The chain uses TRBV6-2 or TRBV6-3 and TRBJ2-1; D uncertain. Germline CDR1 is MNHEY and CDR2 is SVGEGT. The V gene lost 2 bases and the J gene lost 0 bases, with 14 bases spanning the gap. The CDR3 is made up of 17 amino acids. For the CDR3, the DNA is TGTGCCAGCAGTTACCTGATAGAACTGAGCTCCTACAATGAGCAGTTCTTC. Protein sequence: CASSYLIELSSYNEQFF.

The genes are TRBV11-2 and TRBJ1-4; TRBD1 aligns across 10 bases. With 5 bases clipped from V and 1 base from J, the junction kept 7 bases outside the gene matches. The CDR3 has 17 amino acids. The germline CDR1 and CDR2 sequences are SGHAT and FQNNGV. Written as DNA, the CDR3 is TGTGCCAGCAGCAGGGACAGGGGCCCTGGAACTAATGAAAAACTGTTTTTT. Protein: CASSRDRGPGTNEKLFF.

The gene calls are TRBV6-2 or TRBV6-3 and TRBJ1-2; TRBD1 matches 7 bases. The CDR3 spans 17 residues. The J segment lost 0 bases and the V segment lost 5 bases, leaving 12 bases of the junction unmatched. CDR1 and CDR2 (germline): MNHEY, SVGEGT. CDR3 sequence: CASSSGDRVPPNYGYTF. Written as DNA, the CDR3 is TGTGCCAGCAGTAGCGGAGACAGGGTACCTCCTAACTATGGCTACACCTTC.

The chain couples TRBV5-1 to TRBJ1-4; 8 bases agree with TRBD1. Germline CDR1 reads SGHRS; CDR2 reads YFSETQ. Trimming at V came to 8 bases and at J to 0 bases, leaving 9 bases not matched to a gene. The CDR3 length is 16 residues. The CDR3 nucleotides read TGCGCCAGTACTGACAGGGGAGGGACAACTAATGAAAAACTGTTTTTT. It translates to CASTDRGGTTNEKLFF.

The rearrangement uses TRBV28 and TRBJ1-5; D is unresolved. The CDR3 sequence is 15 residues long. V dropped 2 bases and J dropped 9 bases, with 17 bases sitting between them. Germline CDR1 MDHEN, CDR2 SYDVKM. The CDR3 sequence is CASSLRGPPGAPQHF. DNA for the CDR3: TGTGCCAGCAGTTTACGCGGGCCCCCTGGCGCGCCCCAGCATTTT.

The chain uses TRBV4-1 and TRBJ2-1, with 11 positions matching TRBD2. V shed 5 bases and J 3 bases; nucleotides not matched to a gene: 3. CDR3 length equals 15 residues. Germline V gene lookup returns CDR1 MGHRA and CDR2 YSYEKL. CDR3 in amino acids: CASSSGLAVYNEQFF. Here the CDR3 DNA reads TGCGCCAGCAGCTCGGGACTAGCGGTCTACAATGAGCAGTTCTTC.

CDR3 bases: TGCGCCAGCAGCCACCAGGGGGCCGACACTGAAGCTTTCTTT. Its protein product is CASSHQGADTEAFF. V gene TRBV4-3 combines with J gene TRBJ1-1; 8 bases line up with TRBD1. The CDR3 is 14 amino acids. Trimming cost V 3 bases and J 3 bases; bases outside gene matches: 3. Per germline, CDR1 LGHNA and CDR2 YSLEER.

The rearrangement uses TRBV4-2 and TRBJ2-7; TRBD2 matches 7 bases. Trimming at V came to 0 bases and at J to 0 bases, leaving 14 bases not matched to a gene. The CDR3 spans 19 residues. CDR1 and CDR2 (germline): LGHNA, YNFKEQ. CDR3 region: CASSQDNSGVPSGSYEQYF. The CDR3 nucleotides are TGTGCCAGCAGCCAAGATAATAGTGGTGTTCCTAGCGGCTCCTACGAGCAGTACTTC.

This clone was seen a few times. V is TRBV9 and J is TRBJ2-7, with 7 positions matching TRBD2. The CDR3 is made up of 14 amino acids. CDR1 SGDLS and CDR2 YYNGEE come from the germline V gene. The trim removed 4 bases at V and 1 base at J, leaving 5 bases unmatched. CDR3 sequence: CASSLRDYSYEQYF. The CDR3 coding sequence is TGTGCCAGCAGCCTCCGGGACTATTCCTACGAGCAGTACTTC. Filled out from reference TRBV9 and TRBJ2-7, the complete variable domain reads DSGVTQTPKHLITATGQRVTLRCSPRSGDLSVYWYQQSLDQGLQFLIQYYNGEERAKGNILERFSAQQFPDLHSELNLSSLELGDSALYFCASSLRDYSYEQYFGPGTRLTVT.

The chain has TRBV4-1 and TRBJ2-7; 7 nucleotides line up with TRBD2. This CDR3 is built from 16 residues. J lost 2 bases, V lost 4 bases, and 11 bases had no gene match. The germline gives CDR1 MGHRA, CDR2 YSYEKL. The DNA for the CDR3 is TGCGCCAGCAGCCGAGGGAGGGCAGGTAGAGCCTACGAGCAGTACTTC. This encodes CASSRGRAGRAYEQYF.

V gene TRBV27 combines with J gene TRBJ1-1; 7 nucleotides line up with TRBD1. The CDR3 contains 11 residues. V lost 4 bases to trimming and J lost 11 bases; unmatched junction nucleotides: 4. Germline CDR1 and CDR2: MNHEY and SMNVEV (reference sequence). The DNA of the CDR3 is TGTGCCAGCAGTTGGGGACAGAATGCTTTCTTT. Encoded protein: CASSWGQNAFF.

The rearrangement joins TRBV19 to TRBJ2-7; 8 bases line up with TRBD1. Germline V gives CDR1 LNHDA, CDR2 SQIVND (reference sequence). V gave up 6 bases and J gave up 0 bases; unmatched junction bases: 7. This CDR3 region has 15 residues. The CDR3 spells CASSDRGPLSYEQYF. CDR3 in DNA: TGTGCCAGTAGCGACAGGGGCCCCCTCTCCTACGAGCAGTACTTC.

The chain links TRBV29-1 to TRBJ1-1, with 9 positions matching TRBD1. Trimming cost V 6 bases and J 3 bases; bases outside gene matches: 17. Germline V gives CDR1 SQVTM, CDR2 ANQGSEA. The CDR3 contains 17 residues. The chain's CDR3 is CSVVRSRTGAKDTEAFF. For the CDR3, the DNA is TGCAGCGTAGTGCGGTCGAGGACAGGGGCTAAGGACACTGAAGCTTTCTTT.

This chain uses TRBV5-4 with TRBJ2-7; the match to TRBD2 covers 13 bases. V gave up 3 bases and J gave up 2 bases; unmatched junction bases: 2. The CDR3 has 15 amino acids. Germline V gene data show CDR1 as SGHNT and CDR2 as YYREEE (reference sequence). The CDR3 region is CASSYGTSGAYEQYF. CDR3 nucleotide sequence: TGTGCCAGCAGCTACGGGACTAGCGGGGCCTACGAGCAGTACTTC.

CDR3: CASSPGGTDTQYF. The CDR3 region has the DNA TGTGCCAGCAGCCCTGGAGGCACAGATACGCAGTATTTT. The V call is TRBV11-3, the J call TRBJ2-3; no reliable D call. V shed 5 bases and J shed 1 base, with 7 bases lying between them. This CDR3 comprises 13 residues. Germline CDR1 is SGHNT and CDR2 is YENEEA.

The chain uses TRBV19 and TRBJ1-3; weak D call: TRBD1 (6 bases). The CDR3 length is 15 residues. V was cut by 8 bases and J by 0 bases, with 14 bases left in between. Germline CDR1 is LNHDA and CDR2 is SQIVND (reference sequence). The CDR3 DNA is TGTGCCAGTGATGGACAGAACCTCTCTGGAAACACCATATATTTT. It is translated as CASDGQNLSGNTIYF.

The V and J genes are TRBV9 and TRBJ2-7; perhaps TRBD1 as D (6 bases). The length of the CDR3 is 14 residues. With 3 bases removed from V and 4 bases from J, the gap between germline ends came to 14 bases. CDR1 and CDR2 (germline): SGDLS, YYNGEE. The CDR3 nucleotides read TGTGCCAGCAGCGACGGACAGATGGGGTACGAGCAGTACTTC. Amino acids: CASSDGQMGYEQYF.

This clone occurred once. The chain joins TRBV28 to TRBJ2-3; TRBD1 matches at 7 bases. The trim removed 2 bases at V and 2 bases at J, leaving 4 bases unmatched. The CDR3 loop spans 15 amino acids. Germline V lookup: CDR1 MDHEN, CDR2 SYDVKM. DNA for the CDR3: TGTGCCAGCAGTTTAATGGGACAGCCCACAGATACGCAGTATTTT. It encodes CASSLMGQPTDTQYF.

CDR3: CASSERQRETQYF. The CDR3 nucleotides are TGTGCCAGCTCCGAAAGGCAGCGAGAGACCCAGTACTTC. The chain couples TRBV6-5 to TRBJ2-5; D uncertain. From germline, CDR1 is MNHEY and CDR2 SVGAGI. V lost 8 bases and J lost 4, with 14 bases in between. The length of the CDR3 is 13 residues.

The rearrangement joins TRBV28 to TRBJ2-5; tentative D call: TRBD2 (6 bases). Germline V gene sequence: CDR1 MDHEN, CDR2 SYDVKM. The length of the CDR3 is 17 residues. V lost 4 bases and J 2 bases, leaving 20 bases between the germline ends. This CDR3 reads CASSSPSAGYRQETQYF. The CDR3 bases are TGTGCCAGCAGTTCCCCCTCGGCGGGATATCGGCAAGAGACCCAGTACTTC.

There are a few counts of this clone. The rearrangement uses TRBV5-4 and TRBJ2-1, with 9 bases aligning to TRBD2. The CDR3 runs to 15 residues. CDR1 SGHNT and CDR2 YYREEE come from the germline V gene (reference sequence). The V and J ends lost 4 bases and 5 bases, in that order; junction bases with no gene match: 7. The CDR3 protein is CASSPVSGGNNEQFF. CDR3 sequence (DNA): TGTGCCAGCAGCCCCGTGAGCGGGGGGAACAATGAGCAGTTCTTC.